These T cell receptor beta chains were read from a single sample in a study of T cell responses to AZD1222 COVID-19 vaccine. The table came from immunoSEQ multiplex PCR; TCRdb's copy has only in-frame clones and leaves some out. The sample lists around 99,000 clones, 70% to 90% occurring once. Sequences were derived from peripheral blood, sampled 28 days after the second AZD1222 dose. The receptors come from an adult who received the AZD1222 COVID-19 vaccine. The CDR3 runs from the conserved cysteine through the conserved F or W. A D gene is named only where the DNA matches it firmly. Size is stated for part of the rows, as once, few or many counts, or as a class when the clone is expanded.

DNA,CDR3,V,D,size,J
TGTGCCGGGGGGACAGGGTTCAATCAGCCCCAGCATTTT,CAGGTGFNQPQHF,TRBV6-5,TRBD1,-,TRBJ1-5
TGTGCCACCAGTGATTTGCTAGGGACTAGCGACGGGAACAATGAGCAGTTCTTC,CATSDLLGTSDGNNEQFF,TRBV24-1,TRBD2,-,TRBJ2-1
TGTGCCATCGGCGGGAGGGAAAAACTGTTTTTT,CAIGGREKLFF,TRBV10-3,-,-,TRBJ1-4
TGTGCCAGCAGCTTAGGTGGACTAGCGGGAGTCGTAGGCGAGCAGTACTTC,CASSLGGLAGVVGEQYF,TRBV7-2,TRBD2,-,TRBJ2-7
TGTGCCAGTAGTGCTGGAGAGACCCAGTACTTC,CASSAGETQYF,TRBV19,-,-,TRBJ2-5
TGTGCCAGCACCCCTGAGGACCTATCCTACGAGCAGTACTTC,CASTPEDLSYEQYF,TRBV7-2,-,-,TRBJ2-7
TGTGCCAGTAGAACCAGACTGGGAGAAAACTATGGCTACACCTTC,CASRTRLGENYGYTF,TRBV19,-,once,TRBJ1-2
TGTGCCAGCAGCTTCATCGACGGCAGCACAGATACGCAGTATTTT,CASSFIDGSTDTQYF,TRBV5-8,-,-,TRBJ2-3
TGTGCCAGCAGCTTAGGCGGCTCCTACGAGCAGTACTTC,CASSLGGSYEQYF,TRBV11-3,-,-,TRBJ2-7
TGTGCCTTTCGGGGTGGTTCCTACGAGCAGTACTTC,CAFRGGSYEQYF,TRBV30,-,-,TRBJ2-7
TGTGCCAGCAGCCCCCGAATGGGCCCCTATGGCTACACCTTC,CASSPRMGPYGYTF,TRBV9,-,-,TRBJ1-2
TGTGCCAGCATCATGACGAGGGAGCTCACCGGCTCTGGAAACACCATATATTTT,CASIMTRELTGSGNTIYF,TRBV7-6,-,-,TRBJ1-3
TGTGCCAGCAGCTTATACGGGGGAGCTAGCACAGATACGCAGTATTTT,CASSLYGGASTDTQYF,TRBV7-3,-,once,TRBJ2-3
TGTGCCAGCAGCGTAGAGGGACTAGAGGATAACGCGCAGTATTTT,CASSVEGLEDNAQYF,TRBV9,TRBD2,once,TRBJ2-3
TGCGCCAGCAGCCCCGGGACTGACGGGGAGCTGTTTTTT,CASSPGTDGELFF,TRBV5-1,-,-,TRBJ2-2
TGTGCCAGCAGCCCGGACAGTCGGTGGACTGAAGCTTTCTTT,CASSPDSRWTEAFF,TRBV7-3,-,-,TRBJ1-1
TGCGCCAGCAGGGGGACCAGGGCCTACAATGAGCAGTTCTTC,CASRGTRAYNEQFF,TRBV5-1,-,-,TRBJ2-1
TGTGCCAGCAGCCAAGATCCAGCGGGGTCGGGGGAGCTGTTTTTT,CASSQDPAGSGELFF,TRBV14,TRBD2,once,TRBJ2-2
TGTGCCAGTAGTATGGCGGAATTGCGTAATTCACCCCTCCACTTT,CASSMAELRNSPLHF,TRBV19,-,-,TRBJ1-6
TGTGCCAGCAGCCAAGACAGGGCCCATGGCTACACCTTC,CASSQDRAHGYTF,TRBV3-1/TRBV3-2,-,-,TRBJ1-2
TGCGCCAGCAGCCAAGAACGGAGATACGAGCAGTACTTC,CASSQERRYEQYF,TRBV4-3,-,-,TRBJ2-7
TGCGCCAGCAGCCAAGTCACGGGGGGATTCACTGAAGCTTTCTTT,CASSQVTGGFTEAFF,TRBV4-1,-,-,TRBJ1-1
TGTGCCAGCAGTGCTGGAGCTCCCAGCCTTGAAGCTTTCTTT,CASSAGAPSLEAFF,TRBV2,-,once,TRBJ1-1
TGTGCCAGCAGTTACGAAGGGGGGCGAGGCTACACCTTC,CASSYEGGRGYTF,TRBV6-5,-,-,TRBJ1-2
TGTGCCAGCAGCTTCGGACCGGCGGAGACCCAGTACTTC,CASSFGPAETQYF,TRBV11-3,-,-,TRBJ2-5
TGTGCCAGCAGCGTTTCCGGCGAGCAGTTCTTC,CASSVSGEQFF,TRBV9,-,-,TRBJ2-1
TGTGCCAGCAGCCCCCTCGGGGGGGACACTGAAGCTTTCTTT,CASSPLGGDTEAFF,TRBV14,-,-,TRBJ1-1
TGTGCCAGCAGTCTTCTAGGAGTAGAGTTCGCTGAGCAGTTCTTC,CASSLLGVEFAEQFF,TRBV28,-,-,TRBJ2-1
TGTGCCAGCAGTGTCCGGGACAGGGCTAGCACAGATACGCAGTATTTT,CASSVRDRASTDTQYF,TRBV2,TRBD1,-,TRBJ2-3
TGTGCCAGCAGCTTCACTTCATTAGCGGGAGGTCAATACGAGCAGTACTTC,CASSFTSLAGGQYEQYF,TRBV7-2,TRBD2,-,TRBJ2-7
TGTGCCAGCAGCTTAGGTGCCGGGACTAGGACCACAGATACGCAGTATTTT,CASSLGAGTRTTDTQYF,TRBV7-9,TRBD2,once,TRBJ2-3
TGTGCCAGCAGCCAAGAACAGGGCCAAGAGACCCAGTACTTC,CASSQEQGQETQYF,TRBV3-1/TRBV3-2,-,-,TRBJ2-5
TGCGCCAGCAGCTTGGGCGGTGAGCAGTTCTTC,CASSLGGEQFF,TRBV5-1,-,-,TRBJ2-1
TGTGCCAGCAGCCCAATGGGCGCGGTGAGGCAGTATTTT,CASSPMGAVRQYF,TRBV7-3,-,few,TRBJ2-3
TGTGCCAGCAGCCAAGCGGCCAAAAACATTCAGTACTTC,CASSQAAKNIQYF,TRBV3-1/TRBV3-2,-,-,TRBJ2-4
TGTGCCACCAGCCCGACTAGCGGGAGTGCAGATACGCAGTATTTT,CATSPTSGSADTQYF,TRBV15,TRBD2,-,TRBJ2-3
TGTGCCAGCAGCTTTTCTGTGACTAGCGGGGTTAGCTCCTACAATGAGCAGTTCTTC,CASSFSVTSGVSSYNEQFF,TRBV7-8,TRBD2,once,TRBJ2-1
TGTGCCAGCAGCCAAGATTCCGGGGGCCAAGAGACCCAGTACTTC,CASSQDSGGQETQYF,TRBV3-1/TRBV3-2,-,-,TRBJ2-5
TGTGCCAGCAGCTTCGGACAGGCACAAGAGACCCAGTACTTC,CASSFGQAQETQYF,TRBV11-1,TRBD1,-,TRBJ2-5
TGTGCCAGCAGCGTCGGACAGGGGTTGAACGCCGGGGAGCTGTTTTTT,CASSVGQGLNAGELFF,TRBV5-4,TRBD1,-,TRBJ2-2
TGTGCCACCAGTGATTCGGACAGGGGCAGTCAGCCCCAGCATTTT,CATSDSDRGSQPQHF,TRBV24-1,TRBD1,-,TRBJ1-5
TGTGCCAGCAGCCAAATGGGGGCCCTAAACACTGAAGCTTTCTTT,CASSQMGALNTEAFF,TRBV14,-,-,TRBJ1-1
TGTGCCAGCAGTTTACTGGGGCAGGGCCTCACCGGGGAGCTGTTTTTT,CASSLLGQGLTGELFF,TRBV28,-,once,TRBJ2-2
TGTGCCAGTAGAAGGGGGAATCAGCCCCAGCATTTT,CASRRGNQPQHF,TRBV19,-,-,TRBJ1-5
TGTGCCAGCAATGGGGTATTCTCCTACGAGCAGTACTTC,CASNGVFSYEQYF,TRBV2,-,-,TRBJ2-7
TGTGCCAGCAGTCACAGGCAAGAGACCCAGTACTTC,CASSHRQETQYF,TRBV6-5,-,-,TRBJ2-5
TGTGCCAGCAGTGAAGGGGCATTCAACTATGGCTACACCTTC,CASSEGAFNYGYTF,TRBV25-1,-,-,TRBJ1-2
TGCAGCGTCCACTCCAGTCGTGCTTTCTTT,CSVHSSRAFF,TRBV29-1,-,-,TRBJ1-1
TGTGCCAGCAGCGTAGGAGTAGGGCTAGCGGGAAGCTCCTACGAGCAGTACTTC,CASSVGVGLAGSSYEQYF,TRBV9,TRBD2,-,TRBJ2-7
TGTGCCAGCAGCCAGGAGAACAGGGGGCGCCTCTATGGCTACACCTTC,CASSQENRGRLYGYTF,TRBV3-1/TRBV3-2,TRBD1,-,TRBJ1-2
TGCGCCAGCAGCCAAGATCAGGGGGTCGACACTGAAGCTTTCTTT,CASSQDQGVDTEAFF,TRBV4-3,TRBD1,-,TRBJ1-1
TGTGCCAGCAGCTGGCAAGAGACCCAGTACTTC,CASSWQETQYF,TRBV3-1/TRBV3-2,-,once,TRBJ2-5
TGTGCCAGCAGCTTAGAAACGTTTACAGCTAACTATGGCTACACCTTC,CASSLETFTANYGYTF,TRBV7-9,-,once,TRBJ1-2
TGTGCCAGCAGCCTAGCGGGAGGTGAGGAGCAGTACTTC,CASSLAGGEEQYF,TRBV7-9,TRBD2,-,TRBJ2-7
TGTGCCAGCTCAGACCGGCATCAGCCCCAGCATTTT,CASSDRHQPQHF,TRBV6-5,-,-,TRBJ1-5
TGTGCCAGCAGTCCCTCCGACGGGGGGTTGAATACGCAGTATTTT,CASSPSDGGLNTQYF,TRBV6-5,TRBD2,-,TRBJ2-3
TGTGCCACCAGTGATTTAGGAGCGGGAGGCGTTGGTGAGCAGTTCTTC,CATSDLGAGGVGEQFF,TRBV24-1,TRBD2,-,TRBJ2-1
TGTGCCAGCAGCCCTGGACTAGCGGGAGCAATAGATACGCAGTATTTT,CASSPGLAGAIDTQYF,TRBV7-3,TRBD2,-,TRBJ2-3
TGTGCCAGCAGTCCCGGGAGGGCCGGAGGACACGAGCAGTACTTC,CASSPGRAGGHEQYF,TRBV28,TRBD2,-,TRBJ2-7